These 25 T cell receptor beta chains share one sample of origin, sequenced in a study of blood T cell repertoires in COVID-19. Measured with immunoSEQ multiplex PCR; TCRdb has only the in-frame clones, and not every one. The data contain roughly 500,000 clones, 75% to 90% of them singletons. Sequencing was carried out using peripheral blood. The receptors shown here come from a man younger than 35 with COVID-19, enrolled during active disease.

CDR3 in DNA: TGTGCCAGCAGTCCCTCGGGGGGGTTAGAAAAACTGTTTTTT. Residues: CASSPSGGLEKLFF. This sequence joins TRBV27 and TRBJ1-4; a possible D gene is TRBD1 (5 bases). Trimming shortened V by 5 bases and J by 8 bases, and 15 bases separated the two germline ends. Germline V CDR1 and CDR2: MNHEY, SMNVEV (reference sequence). The CDR3 sequence is 14 residues long.

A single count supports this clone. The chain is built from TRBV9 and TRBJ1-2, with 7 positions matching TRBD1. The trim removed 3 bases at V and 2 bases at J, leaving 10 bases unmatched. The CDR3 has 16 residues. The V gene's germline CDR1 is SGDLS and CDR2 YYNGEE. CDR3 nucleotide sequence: TGTGCCAGCAGCGGACAGGGAGCACTTCCCAACTATGGCTACACCTTC. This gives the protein CASSGQGALPNYGYTF.

This CDR3 reads CASSLVTGAVETQYF. The DNA of the CDR3 is TGTGCCAGCAGCTTGGTTACAGGGGCAGTGGAGACCCAGTACTTC. This rearrangement joins TRBV5-4 to TRBJ2-5; 7 bases map to TRBD1. Germline assignment: CDR1 SGHNT and CDR2 YYREEE (reference sequence). V lost 0 bases, J lost 5 bases, and 7 bases stayed unmatched. The CDR3 spans 15 residues.

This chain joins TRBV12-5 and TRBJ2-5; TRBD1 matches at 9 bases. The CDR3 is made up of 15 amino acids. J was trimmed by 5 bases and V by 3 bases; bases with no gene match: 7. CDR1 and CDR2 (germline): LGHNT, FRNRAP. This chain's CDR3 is CASGFPGTGLETQYF. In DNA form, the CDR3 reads TGTGCTAGTGGTTTTCCCGGGACAGGGTTGGAGACCCAGTACTTC. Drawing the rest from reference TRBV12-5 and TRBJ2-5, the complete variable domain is DARVTQTPRHKVTEMGQEVTMRCQPILGHNTVFWYRQTMMQGLELLAYFRNRAPLDDSGMPKDRFSAEMPDATLATLKIQPSEPRDSAVYFCASGFPGTGLETQYFGPGTRLLVL.

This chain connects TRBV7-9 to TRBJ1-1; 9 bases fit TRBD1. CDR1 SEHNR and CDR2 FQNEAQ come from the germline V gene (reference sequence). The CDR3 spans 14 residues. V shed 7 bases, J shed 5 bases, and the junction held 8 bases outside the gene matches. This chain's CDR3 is CASNPGQGVTEAFF. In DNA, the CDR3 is TGTGCCAGCAACCCGGGACAGGGAGTAACTGAAGCTTTCTTT.

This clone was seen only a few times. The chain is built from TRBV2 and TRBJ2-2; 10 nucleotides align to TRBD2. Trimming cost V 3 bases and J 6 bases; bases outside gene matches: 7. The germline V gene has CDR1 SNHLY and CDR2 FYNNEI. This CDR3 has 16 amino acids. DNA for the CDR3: TGTGCCAGCAGTGACCCTAGCGGGAGAGGCGCCGGGGAGCTGTTTTTT. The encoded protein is CASSDPSGRGAGELFF.

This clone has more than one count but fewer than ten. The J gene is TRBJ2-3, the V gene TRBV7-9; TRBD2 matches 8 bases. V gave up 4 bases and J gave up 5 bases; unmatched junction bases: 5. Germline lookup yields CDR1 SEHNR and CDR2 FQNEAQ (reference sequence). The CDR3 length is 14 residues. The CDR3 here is CASSYTSGRDTQYF. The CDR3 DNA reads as TGTGCCAGCAGCTATACTAGCGGCAGAGATACGCAGTATTTT.

CDR3 nucleotides: TGTGCCAGCAGTTTATTTGGTACAGGCACGCAAACCTACGAGCAGTACTTC. This codes for CASSLFGTGTQTYEQYF. This sequence joins TRBV27 and TRBJ2-7, with a weak D call TRBD1 (5 bases). Trimming removed 1 base at V and 2 bases at J, with 18 bases between. The CDR3 covers 17 residues. In germline, CDR1 is MNHEY, CDR2 SMNVEV (reference sequence).

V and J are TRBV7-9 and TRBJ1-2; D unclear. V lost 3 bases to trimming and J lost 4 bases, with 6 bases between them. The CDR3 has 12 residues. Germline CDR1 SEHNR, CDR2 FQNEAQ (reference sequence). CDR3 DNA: TGTGCCAGCAGCTTGCAGGTCTATGGCTACACCTTC. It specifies CASSLQVYGYTF. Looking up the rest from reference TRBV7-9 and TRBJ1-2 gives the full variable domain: DTGVSQNPRHKITKRGQNVTFRCDPISEHNRLYWYRQTLGQGPEFLTYFQNEAQLEKSRLLSDRFSAERPKGSFSTLEIQRTEQGDSAMYLCASSLQVYGYTFGSGTRLTVV.

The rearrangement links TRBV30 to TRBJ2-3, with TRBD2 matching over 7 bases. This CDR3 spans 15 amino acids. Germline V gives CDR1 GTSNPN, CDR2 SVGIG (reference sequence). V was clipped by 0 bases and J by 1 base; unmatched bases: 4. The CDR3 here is CAWSVGDYRTDTQYF. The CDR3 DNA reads TGTGCCTGGAGTGTAGGGGACTATCGCACAGATACGCAGTATTTT.

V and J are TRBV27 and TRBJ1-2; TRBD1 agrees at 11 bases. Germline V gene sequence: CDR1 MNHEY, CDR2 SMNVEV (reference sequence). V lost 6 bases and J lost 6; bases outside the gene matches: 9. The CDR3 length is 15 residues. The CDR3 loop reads CASRYMGQGVDGYTF. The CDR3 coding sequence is TGTGCCAGCAGATATATGGGACAGGGGGTAGATGGCTACACCTTC.

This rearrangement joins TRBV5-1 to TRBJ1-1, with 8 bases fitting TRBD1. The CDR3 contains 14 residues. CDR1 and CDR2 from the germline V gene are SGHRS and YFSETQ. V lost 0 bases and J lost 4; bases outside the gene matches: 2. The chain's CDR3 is CASSLAQGATEAFF. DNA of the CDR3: TGCGCCAGCAGCTTGGCTCAGGGGGCCACTGAAGCTTTCTTT.

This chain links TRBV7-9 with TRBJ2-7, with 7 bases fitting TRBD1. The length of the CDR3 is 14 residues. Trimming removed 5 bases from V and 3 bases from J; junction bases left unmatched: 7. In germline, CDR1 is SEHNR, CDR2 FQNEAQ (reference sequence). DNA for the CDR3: TGTGCCAGCAGCCCCCCCGACAGGGACTACGAGCAGTACTTC. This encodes CASSPPDRDYEQYF.

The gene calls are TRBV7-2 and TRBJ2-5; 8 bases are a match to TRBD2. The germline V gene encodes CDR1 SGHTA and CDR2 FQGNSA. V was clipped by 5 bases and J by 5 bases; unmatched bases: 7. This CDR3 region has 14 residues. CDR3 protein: CASSRRGGTETQYF. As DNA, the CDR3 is TGTGCCAGCAGCCGTCGGGGGGGCACTGAGACCCAGTACTTC.

The DNA for the CDR3 is TGTGCCAGCAGCGAGACAGGGTTTTATGGCTACACCTTC. Translation: CASSETGFYGYTF. The chain recombines TRBV5-4 with TRBJ1-2; TRBD1 agrees at 7 bases. CDR3 length: 13 residues. The germline CDR1 and CDR2 sequences are SGHNT and YYREEE (reference sequence). Trimming removed 4 bases from V and 5 bases from J; junction bases left unmatched: 5. Full variable domain (outside the CDR3, taken from reference TRBV5-4 and TRBJ1-2): ETGVTQSPTHLIKTRGQQVTLRCSSQSGHNTVSWYQQALGQGPQFIFQYYREEENGRGNFPPRFSGLQFPNYSSELNVNALELDDSALYLCASSETGFYGYTFGSGTRLTVV.

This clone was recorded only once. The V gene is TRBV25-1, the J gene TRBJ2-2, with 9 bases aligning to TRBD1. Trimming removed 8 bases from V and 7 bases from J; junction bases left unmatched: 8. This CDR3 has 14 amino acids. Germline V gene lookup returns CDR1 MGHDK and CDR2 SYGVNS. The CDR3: CASCPGQGFGELFF. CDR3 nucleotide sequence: TGTGCCAGCTGCCCGGGACAGGGATTCGGGGAGCTGTTTTTT.

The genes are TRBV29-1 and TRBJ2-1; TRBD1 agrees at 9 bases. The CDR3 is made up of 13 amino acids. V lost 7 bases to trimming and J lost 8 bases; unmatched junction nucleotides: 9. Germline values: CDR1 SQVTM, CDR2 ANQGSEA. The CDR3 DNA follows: TGCAGCGCTAGGACAGGGGCAAGGGATGAGCAGTTCTTC. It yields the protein CSARTGARDEQFF.

CDR3 DNA: TGTGCCAGCAGCCAAGATGTACTTGTTGGTAACAATGAGCAGTTCTTC. Encoded protein: CASSQDVLVGNNEQFF. V usage is TRBV14 and J usage is TRBJ2-1; D is ambiguous. The CDR3 covers 16 residues. Trimming took off 0 bases at V and 5 bases at J, with 14 bases between the two ends. Germline loops: CDR1 SGHDN, CDR2 FVKESK.

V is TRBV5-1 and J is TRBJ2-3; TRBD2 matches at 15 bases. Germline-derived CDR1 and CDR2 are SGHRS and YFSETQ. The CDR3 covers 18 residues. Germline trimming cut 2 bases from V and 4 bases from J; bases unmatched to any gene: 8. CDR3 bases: TGCGCCAGCAGCTTCCCAGGGACTAGCGGGAGGAGGTCAGATACGCAGTATTTT. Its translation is CASSFPGTSGRRSDTQYF.

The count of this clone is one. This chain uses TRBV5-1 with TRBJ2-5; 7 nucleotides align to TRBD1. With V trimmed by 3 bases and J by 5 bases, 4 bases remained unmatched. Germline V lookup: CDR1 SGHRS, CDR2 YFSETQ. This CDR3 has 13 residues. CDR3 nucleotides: TGCGCCAGCAGCTCACAGGGGACGGAGACCCAGTACTTC. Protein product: CASSSQGTETQYF.

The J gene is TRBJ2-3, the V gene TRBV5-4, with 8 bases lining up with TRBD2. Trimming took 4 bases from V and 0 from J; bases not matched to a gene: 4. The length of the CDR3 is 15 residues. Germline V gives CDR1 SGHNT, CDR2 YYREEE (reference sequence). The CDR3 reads CASSPLAASTDTQYF. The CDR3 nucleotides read TGTGCCAGCAGCCCACTAGCGGCTAGCACAGATACGCAGTATTTT. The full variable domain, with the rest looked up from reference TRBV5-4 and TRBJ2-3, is ETGVTQSPTHLIKTRGQQVTLRCSSQSGHNTVSWYQQALGQGPQFIFQYYREEENGRGNFPPRFSGLQFPNYSSELNVNALELDDSALYLCASSPLAASTDTQYFGPGTRLTVL.

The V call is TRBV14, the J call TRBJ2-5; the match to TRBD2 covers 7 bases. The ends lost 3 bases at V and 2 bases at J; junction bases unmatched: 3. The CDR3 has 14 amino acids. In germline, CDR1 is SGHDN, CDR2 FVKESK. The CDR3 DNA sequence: TGTGCCAGCAGCCAGGGAGGGGTTCAAGAGACCCAGTACTTC. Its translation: CASSQGGVQETQYF.

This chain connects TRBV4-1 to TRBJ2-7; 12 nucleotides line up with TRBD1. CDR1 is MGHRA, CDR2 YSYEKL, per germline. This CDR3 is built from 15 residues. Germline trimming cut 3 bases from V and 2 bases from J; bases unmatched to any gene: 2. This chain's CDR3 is CASSQGQGAPYEQYF. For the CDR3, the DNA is TGCGCCAGCAGCCAGGGACAGGGGGCACCCTACGAGCAGTACTTC.

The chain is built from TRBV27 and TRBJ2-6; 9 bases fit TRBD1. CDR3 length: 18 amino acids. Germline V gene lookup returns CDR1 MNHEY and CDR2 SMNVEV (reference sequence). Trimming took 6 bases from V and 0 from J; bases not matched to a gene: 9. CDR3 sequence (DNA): TGTGCCAGCAGACGATCCGGGACAGGGAGCTCTGGGGCCAACGTCCTGACTTTC. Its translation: CASRRSGTGSSGANVLTF.

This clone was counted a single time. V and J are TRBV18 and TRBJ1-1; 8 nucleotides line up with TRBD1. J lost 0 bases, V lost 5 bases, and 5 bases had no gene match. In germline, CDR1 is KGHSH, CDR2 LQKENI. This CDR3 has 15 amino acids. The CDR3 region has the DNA TGTGCCAGCTCAGGGACAGGACCCATGAACACTGAAGCTTTCTTT. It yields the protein CASSGTGPMNTEAFF.